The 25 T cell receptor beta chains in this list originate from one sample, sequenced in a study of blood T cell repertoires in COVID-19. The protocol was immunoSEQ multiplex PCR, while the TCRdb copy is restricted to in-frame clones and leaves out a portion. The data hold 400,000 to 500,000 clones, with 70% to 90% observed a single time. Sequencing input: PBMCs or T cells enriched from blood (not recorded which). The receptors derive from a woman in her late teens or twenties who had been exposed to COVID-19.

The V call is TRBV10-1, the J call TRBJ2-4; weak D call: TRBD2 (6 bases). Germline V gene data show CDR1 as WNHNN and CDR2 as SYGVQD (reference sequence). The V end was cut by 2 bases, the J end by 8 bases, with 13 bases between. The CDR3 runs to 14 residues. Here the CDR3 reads CASSETSPRDIQYF. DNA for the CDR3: TGCGCCAGCAGTGAGACTAGCCCCAGGGACATTCAGTACTTC.

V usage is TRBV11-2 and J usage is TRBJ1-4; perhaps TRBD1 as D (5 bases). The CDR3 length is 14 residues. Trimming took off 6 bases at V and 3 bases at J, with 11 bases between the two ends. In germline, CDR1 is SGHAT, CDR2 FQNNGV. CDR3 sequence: CASSPGGSNEKLFF. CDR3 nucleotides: TGTGCCAGCAGTCCTGGGGGGTCTAATGAAAAACTGTTTTTT.

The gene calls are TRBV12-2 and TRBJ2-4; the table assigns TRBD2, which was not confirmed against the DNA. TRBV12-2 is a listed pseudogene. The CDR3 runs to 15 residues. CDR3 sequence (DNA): TGTGCAAGTCGCTTCCGTCAGGGCCCCCGGGGGATTCAGTACTTC. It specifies CASRFRQGPRGIQYF.

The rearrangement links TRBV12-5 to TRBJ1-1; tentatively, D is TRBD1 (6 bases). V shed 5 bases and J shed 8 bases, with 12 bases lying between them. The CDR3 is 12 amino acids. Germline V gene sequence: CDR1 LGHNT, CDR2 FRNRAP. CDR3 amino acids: CASGPDSLEAFF. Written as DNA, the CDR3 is TGTGCTAGTGGTCCGGACAGTTTGGAAGCTTTCTTT. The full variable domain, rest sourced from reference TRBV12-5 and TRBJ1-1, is DARVTQTPRHKVTEMGQEVTMRCQPILGHNTVFWYRQTMMQGLELLAYFRNRAPLDDSGMPKDRFSAEMPDATLATLKIQPSEPRDSAVYFCASGPDSLEAFFGQGTRLTVV.

The CDR3, as DNA: TGTGCCAGCAGCTTATCGGCTAGTACGGGCCAAGAGACCCAGTACTTC. This translates into CASSLSASTGQETQYF. The chain joins TRBV7-7 to TRBJ2-5; no clear D gene. CDR3 length: 16 residues. The V end was cut by 2 bases, the J end by 1 base, with 14 bases between. The germline V gene has CDR1 SSHAT and CDR2 FNYEAQ (reference sequence). Variable domain in full (rest from reference TRBV7-7 and TRBJ2-5): GAGVSQSPRYKVTKRGQDVTLRCDPISSHATLYWYQQALGQGPEFLTYFNYEAQPDKSGLPSDRFSAERPEGSISTLTIQRTEQRDSAMYRCASSLSASTGQETQYFGPGTRLLVL.

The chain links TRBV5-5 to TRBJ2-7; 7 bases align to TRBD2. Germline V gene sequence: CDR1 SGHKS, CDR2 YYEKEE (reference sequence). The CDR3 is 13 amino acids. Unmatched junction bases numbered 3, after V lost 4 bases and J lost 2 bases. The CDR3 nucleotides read TGTGCCAGCAGCACTCGGGGGGCCTACGAGCAGTACTTC. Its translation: CASSTRGAYEQYF.

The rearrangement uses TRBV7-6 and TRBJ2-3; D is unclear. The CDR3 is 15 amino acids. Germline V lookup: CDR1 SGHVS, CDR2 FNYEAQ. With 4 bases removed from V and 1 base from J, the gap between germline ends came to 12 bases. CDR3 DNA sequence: TGTGCCAGCAGCTCCCCGGGTTCCCGCACAGATACGCAGTATTTT. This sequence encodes CASSSPGSRTDTQYF.

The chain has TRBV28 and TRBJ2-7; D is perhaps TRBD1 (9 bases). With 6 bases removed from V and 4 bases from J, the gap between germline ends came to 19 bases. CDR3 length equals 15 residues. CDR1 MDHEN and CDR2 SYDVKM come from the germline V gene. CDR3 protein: CASRYSGTGSYEQYF. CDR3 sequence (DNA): TGTGCCAGCAGATATAGCGGGACAGGGTCGTACGAGCAGTACTTC.

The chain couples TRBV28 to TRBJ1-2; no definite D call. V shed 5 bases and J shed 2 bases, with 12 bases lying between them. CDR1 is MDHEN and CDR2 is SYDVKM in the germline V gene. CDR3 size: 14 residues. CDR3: CASSHPQLNYGYTF. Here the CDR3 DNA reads TGTGCCAGCAGTCACCCACAGTTAAACTATGGCTACACCTTC.

Here the CDR3 DNA reads TGCGCCAGCAGCCGCATTACAGGGGGCTCTGGAAACACCATATATTTT. It yields the protein CASSRITGGSGNTIYF. The rearrangement joins TRBV4-3 to TRBJ1-3, with TRBD1 matching 8 bases. Germline V gene data show CDR1 as LGHNA and CDR2 as YSLEER. There are 16 residues in the CDR3. The junction had 5 bases not matched to a gene; V was cut back by 4 bases and J by 0 bases.

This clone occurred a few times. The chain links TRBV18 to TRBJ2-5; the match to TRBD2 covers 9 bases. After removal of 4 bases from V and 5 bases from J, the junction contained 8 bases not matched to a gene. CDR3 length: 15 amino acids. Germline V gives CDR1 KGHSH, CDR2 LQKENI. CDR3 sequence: CASSLAGGPLETQYF. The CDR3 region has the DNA TGTGCCAGCTCACTGGCGGGGGGGCCGTTGGAGACCCAGTACTTC.

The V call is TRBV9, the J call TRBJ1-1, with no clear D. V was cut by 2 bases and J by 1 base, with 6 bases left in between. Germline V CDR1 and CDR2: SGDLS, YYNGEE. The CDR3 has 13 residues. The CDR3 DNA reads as TGTGCCAGCAGCGTGAACTGGAACACTGAAGCTTTCTTT. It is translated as CASSVNWNTEAFF.

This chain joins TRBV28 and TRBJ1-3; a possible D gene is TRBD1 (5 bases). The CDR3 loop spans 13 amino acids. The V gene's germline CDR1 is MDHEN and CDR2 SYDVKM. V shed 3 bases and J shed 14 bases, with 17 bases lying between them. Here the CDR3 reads CASSFLSGTSLYF. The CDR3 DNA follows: TGTGCCAGCAGTTTTTTATCCGGGACTTCCCTATATTTT.

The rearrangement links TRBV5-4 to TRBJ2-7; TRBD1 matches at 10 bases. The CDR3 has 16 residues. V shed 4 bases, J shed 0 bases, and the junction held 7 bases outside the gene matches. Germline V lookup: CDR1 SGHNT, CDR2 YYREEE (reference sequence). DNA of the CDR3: TGTGCCAGCAGCCACTGGGACAGGGGCCTCTCCTACGAGCAGTACTTC. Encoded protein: CASSHWDRGLSYEQYF. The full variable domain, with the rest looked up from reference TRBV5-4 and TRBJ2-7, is ETGVTQSPTHLIKTRGQQVTLRCSSQSGHNTVSWYQQALGQGPQFIFQYYREEENGRGNFPPRFSGLQFPNYSSELNVNALELDDSALYLCASSHWDRGLSYEQYFGPGTRLTVT.

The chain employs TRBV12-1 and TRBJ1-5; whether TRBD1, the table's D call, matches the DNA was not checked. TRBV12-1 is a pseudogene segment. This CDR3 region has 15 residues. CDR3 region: CASRSPHRGNQPQHF. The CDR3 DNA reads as TGTGCCAGCAGATCCCCCCACAGGGGCAATCAGCCCCAGCATTTT.

CDR3 bases: TGCGCCAGCAGTGGATCGGGAGGGACCTACAATGAGCAGTTCTTC. Translated: CASSGSGGTYNEQFF. The chain carries TRBV10-1 and TRBJ2-1; 8 bases map to TRBD2. The V gene end was trimmed by 4 bases and the J gene end by 2 bases; junction bases not matched to a gene: 4. The CDR3 runs to 15 residues. The germline CDR1 and CDR2 sequences are WNHNN and SYGVQD (reference sequence).

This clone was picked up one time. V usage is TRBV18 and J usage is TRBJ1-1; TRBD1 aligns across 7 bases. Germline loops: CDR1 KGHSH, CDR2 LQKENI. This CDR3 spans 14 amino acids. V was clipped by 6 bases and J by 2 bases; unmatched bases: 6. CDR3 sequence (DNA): TGTGCCAGCTCCCCGGGACAGCCAAACACTGAAGCTTTCTTT. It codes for CASSPGQPNTEAFF.

The CDR3 region has the DNA TGCGCCAGCAGCCAAGATGCGCTGGACAGGGGTGACTACACCTTC. This encodes CASSQDALDRGDYTF. The chain recombines TRBV4-1 with TRBJ1-2; 9 nucleotides agree with TRBD1. The CDR3 runs 15 residues. Germline CDR1 reads MGHRA; CDR2 reads YSYEKL. J gave up 10 bases and V 0 bases, and 9 bases lay outside the gene matches.

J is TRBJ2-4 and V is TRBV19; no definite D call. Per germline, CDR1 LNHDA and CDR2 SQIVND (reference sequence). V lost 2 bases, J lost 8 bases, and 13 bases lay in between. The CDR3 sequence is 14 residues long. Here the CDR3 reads CASSIQSSLDIQYF. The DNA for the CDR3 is TGTGCCAGTAGTATACAGAGTAGCTTGGACATTCAGTACTTC.

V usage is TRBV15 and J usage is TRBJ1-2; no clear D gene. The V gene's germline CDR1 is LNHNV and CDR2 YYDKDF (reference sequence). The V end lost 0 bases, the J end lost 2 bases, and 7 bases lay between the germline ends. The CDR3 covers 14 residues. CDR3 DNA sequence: TGTGCCACCAGCAGAGATCTCCAGAACTATGGCTACACCTTC. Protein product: CATSRDLQNYGYTF.

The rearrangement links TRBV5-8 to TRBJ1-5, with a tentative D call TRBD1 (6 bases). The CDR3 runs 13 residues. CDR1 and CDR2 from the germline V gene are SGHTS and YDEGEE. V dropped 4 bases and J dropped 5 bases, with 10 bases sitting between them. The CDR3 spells CASSTGQYQPQHF. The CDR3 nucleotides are TGTGCCAGCAGCACCGGACAGTATCAGCCCCAGCATTTT. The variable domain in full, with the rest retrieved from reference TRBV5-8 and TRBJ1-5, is EAGVTQSPTHLIKTRGQQATLRCSPISGHTSVYWYQQALGLGLQFLLWYDEGEERNRGNFPPRFSGRQFPNYSSELNVNALELEDSALYLCASSTGQYQPQHFGDGTRLSIL.

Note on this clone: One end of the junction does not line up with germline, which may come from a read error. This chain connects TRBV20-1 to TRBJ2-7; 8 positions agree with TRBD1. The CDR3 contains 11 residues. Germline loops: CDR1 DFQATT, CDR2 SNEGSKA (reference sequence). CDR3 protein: CSARDRGTGQF. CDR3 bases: TGCAGTGCTAGAGATAGGGGGACAGGACAATTC.

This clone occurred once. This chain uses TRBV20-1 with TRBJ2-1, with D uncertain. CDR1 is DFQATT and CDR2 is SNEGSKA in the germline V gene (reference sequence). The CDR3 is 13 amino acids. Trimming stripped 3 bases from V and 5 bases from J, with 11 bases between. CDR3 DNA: TGCAGTGCTAGTAAGCGCCTTCACAATGAGCAGTTCTTC. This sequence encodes CSASKRLHNEQFF.

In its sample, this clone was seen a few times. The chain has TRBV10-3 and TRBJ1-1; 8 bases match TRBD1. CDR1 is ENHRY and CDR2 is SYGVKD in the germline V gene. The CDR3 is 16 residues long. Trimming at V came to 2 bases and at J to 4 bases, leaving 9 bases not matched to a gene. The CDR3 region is CAISEGQGLGPTEAFF. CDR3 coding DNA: TGTGCCATCAGTGAGGGACAGGGCCTGGGGCCCACTGAAGCTTTCTTT.

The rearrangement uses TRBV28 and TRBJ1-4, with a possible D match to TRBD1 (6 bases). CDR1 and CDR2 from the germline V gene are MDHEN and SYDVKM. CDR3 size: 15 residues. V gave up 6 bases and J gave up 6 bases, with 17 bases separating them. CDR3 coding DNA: TGTGCCAGCAGAGGGACACCGGATAGTTATGAAAAACTGTTTTTT. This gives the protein CASRGTPDSYEKLFF.